These T cell receptor beta chains were read from a single sample in a study of CD8+ T cells in alopecia areata. TCRdb's table, derived via immunoSEQ multiplex PCR, lists solely in-frame clones and lacks some. The sample records 200,000 to 250,000 clones, approximately 67% being singletons. The sequencing here drew on CD4+ T cells sorted from blood, taken at week 44, from a patient treated with tofacitinib. The receptors were sampled from a human donor with alopecia areata. CDR3s include the opening cysteine and the closing phenylalanine or tryptophan. D genes are given only for firm matches. The size entry is marked missing in some rows and otherwise reads once, few, many or a size class.

clone size: -; D gene: -; V gene: TRBV6-9; J gene: TRBJ1-4; CDR3 length: 10; CDR3 protein: CASYSEKLFF; CDR3 DNA: TGTGCCAGCTATAGTGAAAAACTGTTTTTT
clone size: -; D gene: -; V gene: TRBV27; J gene: TRBJ2-3; CDR3 length: 12; CDR3 protein: CASSHRPDTQYF; CDR3 DNA: TGTGCCAGCAGTCATAGACCAGATACGCAGTATTTT
clone size: medium-sized; D gene: TRBD1; V gene: TRBV19; J gene: TRBJ1-5; CDR3 length: 13; CDR3 protein: CASSIDRGAAPHF; CDR3 DNA: TGTGCCAGTAGTATTGACAGGGGAGCAGCCCCGCATTTT
clone size: -; D gene: -; V gene: TRBV2; J gene: TRBJ1-2; CDR3 length: 13; CDR3 protein: CASNLDPPSGYTF; CDR3 DNA: TGTGCCAGCAATCTGGACCCCCCAAGTGGCTACACCTTC
clone size: few; D gene: TRBD1; V gene: TRBV11-2; J gene: TRBJ2-1; CDR3 length: 15; CDR3 protein: CASSASLTGGAGEFF; CDR3 DNA: TGTGCCAGCAGCGCATCACTAACAGGGGGAGCGGGCGAGTTCTTC
clone size: -; D gene: TRBD2; V gene: TRBV15; J gene: TRBJ2-1; CDR3 length: 19; CDR3 protein: CATSRDIKMSGGRDNEQFF; CDR3 DNA: TGTGCCACCAGCAGAGATATTAAGATGAGCGGGGGGAGAGACAATGAGCAGTTCTTC
clone size: many; D gene: -; V gene: TRBV12-5; J gene: TRBJ2-2; CDR3 length: 13; CDR3 protein: CASGRDNTGELFF; CDR3 DNA: TGTGCTAGCGGACGAGACAATACCGGGGAGCTGTTTTTT
clone size: -; D gene: -; V gene: TRBV6-1; J gene: TRBJ2-3; CDR3 length: 12; CDR3 protein: CASSEKASLQYF; CDR3 DNA: TGTGCCAGCAGTGAAAAGGCTAGCCTGCAGTATTTT
clone size: once; D gene: TRBD1; V gene: TRBV2; J gene: TRBJ1-1; CDR3 length: 13; CDR3 protein: CASADRVLSEAFF; CDR3 DNA: TGTGCCAGCGCCGACAGGGTCCTCTCTGAAGCTTTCTTT
clone size: -; D gene: -; V gene: TRBV6-5; J gene: TRBJ2-7; CDR3 length: 11; CDR3 protein: CASSHAGEQYF; CDR3 DNA: TGTGCCAGCAGCCACGCCGGTGAGCAGTACTTC
clone size: -; D gene: -; V gene: TRBV9; J gene: TRBJ2-3; CDR3 length: 16; CDR3 protein: CASSVAGGASTDTQYF; CDR3 DNA: TGTGCCAGCAGCGTAGCGGGCGGGGCGAGCACAGATACGCAGTATTTT
clone size: few; D gene: -; V gene: TRBV29-1; J gene: TRBJ2-5; CDR3 length: 15; CDR3 protein: CSGRLTGLGRETQYF; CDR3 DNA: TGCAGCGGCCGACTAACAGGGCTCGGTCGAGAGACCCAGTACTTC
clone size: -; D gene: -; V gene: TRBV19; J gene: TRBJ2-3; CDR3 length: 14; CDR3 protein: CASSIGSSTDTQYF; CDR3 DNA: TGTGCCAGTAGTATAGGGTCCTCCACAGATACGCAGTATTTT
clone size: -; D gene: -; V gene: TRBV25-1; J gene: TRBJ1-2; CDR3 length: 13; CDR3 protein: CASSELVRDGYTF; CDR3 DNA: TGTGCCAGCAGTGAATTGGTCCGGGATGGCTACACCTTC
clone size: -; D gene: TRBD1; V gene: TRBV19; J gene: TRBJ2-7; CDR3 length: 15; CDR3 protein: CASSRNRDRDYEQYF; CDR3 DNA: TGTGCCAGTAGTAGAAACCGGGACAGGGACTACGAGCAGTACTTC
clone size: once; D gene: -; V gene: TRBV27; J gene: TRBJ2-7; CDR3 length: 15; CDR3 protein: CASSPLNSLTVEQYF; CDR3 DNA: TGTGCCAGCAGTCCCCTAAACTCTTTAACCGTCGAGCAGTACTTC
clone size: -; D gene: -; V gene: TRBV5-1; J gene: TRBJ2-7; CDR3 length: 14; CDR3 protein: CASSRQGLPAEQYF; CDR3 DNA: TGCGCCAGCAGCCGGCAGGGACTCCCAGCCGAGCAGTACTTC
clone size: -; D gene: TRBD1; V gene: TRBV29-1; J gene: TRBJ1-1; CDR3 length: 12; CDR3 protein: CSAMDRFTEAFF; CDR3 DNA: TGCAGCGCCATGGACAGGTTCACTGAAGCTTTCTTT
clone size: -; D gene: -; V gene: TRBV5-1; J gene: TRBJ2-5; CDR3 length: 15; CDR3 protein: CASSLQGHSQETQYF; CDR3 DNA: TGCGCCAGCAGCTTACAGGGACACTCACAAGAGACCCAGTACTTC
clone size: -; D gene: -; V gene: TRBV30; J gene: TRBJ1-1; CDR3 length: 14; CDR3 protein: CAWSPVGWNTEAFF; CDR3 DNA: TGTGCCTGGAGCCCCGTCGGGTGGAACACTGAAGCTTTCTTT
clone size: -; D gene: TRBD1; V gene: TRBV29-1; J gene: TRBJ2-7; CDR3 length: 13; CDR3 protein: CSVEQGSSYEQYF; CDR3 DNA: TGCAGCGTCGAACAGGGGAGCTCCTACGAGCAGTACTTC
clone size: few; D gene: -; V gene: TRBV9; J gene: TRBJ1-1; CDR3 length: 15; CDR3 protein: CASSVRASLRAEAFF; CDR3 DNA: TGTGCCAGCAGCGTACGGGCCTCCCTTCGGGCTGAAGCTTTCTTT
clone size: many; D gene: -; V gene: TRBV2; J gene: TRBJ2-2; CDR3 length: 15; CDR3 protein: CASSVSQWATGELFF; CDR3 DNA: TGTGCCAGCAGTGTAAGCCAATGGGCCACCGGGGAGCTGTTTTTT
clone size: -; D gene: TRBD1; V gene: TRBV6-6; J gene: TRBJ1-1; CDR3 length: 11; CDR3 protein: CATGANTEAFF; CDR3 DNA: TGCGCCACAGGGGCGAACACTGAAGCTTTCTTT
clone size: few; D gene: -; V gene: TRBV5-1; J gene: TRBJ2-3; CDR3 length: 13; CDR3 protein: CASSRSGENTQYF; CDR3 DNA: TGCGCCAGCAGCCGGTCAGGGGAGAATACGCAGTATTTT
clone size: few; D gene: -; V gene: TRBV5-5; J gene: TRBJ2-6; CDR3 length: 15; CDR3 protein: CASSFRVSGANVLTF; CDR3 DNA: TGTGCCAGCAGCTTTAGGGTATCTGGGGCCAACGTCCTGACTTTC
clone size: once; D gene: -; V gene: TRBV5-1; J gene: TRBJ2-5; CDR3 length: 14; CDR3 protein: CASSGTGDQETQYF; CDR3 DNA: TGCGCCAGCAGCGGAACAGGAGACCAAGAGACCCAGTACTTC
clone size: -; D gene: -; V gene: TRBV5-1; J gene: TRBJ2-7; CDR3 length: 14; CDR3 protein: CASSLGLTAYEQYF; CDR3 DNA: TGCGCCAGCAGCTTGGGCCTCACCGCCTACGAGCAGTACTTC